The clone carrying this T cell receptor (beta chain) was counted many times. Its antigen is as yet unknown. This entry is derived from a study of T cells after posttransplantation cyclophosphamide. Points from the study as a whole: Blood and skin or GI T cell repertoires showed limited TRB overlap. Later blood repertoires were often dominated by clones from the donor CD8+ memory compartment.

Germline V lookup: CDR1 SGHDT, CDR2 YYEEEE. The CDR3 has 14 residues. Trimming stripped 3 bases from V and 2 bases from J, with 11 bases between. Generated by immunoSEQ multiplex PCR, the TCRdb table keeps only in-frame clones and is missing some. Observed in the sample are around 26,000 clones, none of them singletons. The source of this sequence is a woman aged 45 to 65 in good health, CMV-negative, and a related stem cell transplant donor. The chain has TRBV5-6 and TRBJ2-5; D may be TRBD2 (6 bases). Sequenced material: PBMCs. CDR3: CASSWGGVQETQYF. The CDR3 DNA sequence: TGTGCCAGCAGCTGGGGCGGGGTACAAGAGACCCAGTACTTC.